This entry lists 24 T cell receptor beta chains sequenced from one sample in a study of metastatic and nonmetastatic thyroid tumors. TCRdb re-clonotyped the PCR reads via MiXCR. The repertoire includes around 37,000 clones, 25% to 30% of them detected once, and roughly 9.1% sits in the top ten. No patient had received any treatment before thyroid surgery. The sequenced sample was blood. These receptors all come from a female donor with papillary thyroid cancer or a benign thyroid nodule (not recorded which). Some clones in this sample may be carry-over from other donors' samples.

This clone was observed many times. The chain uses TRBV28 and TRBJ2-3; D tentatively fits TRBD1 or TRBD2 (5 bases each). CDR3 length: 16 residues. Per the germline V gene, CDR1 is MDHEN and CDR2 is SYDVKM. V lost 5 bases and J lost 2, with 17 bases in between. CDR3 sequence (DNA): TGTGCCAGCAGTCCCCGGACATGGGACCTCACAGATACGCAGTATTTT. This encodes CASSPRTWDLTDTQYF.

The chain joins TRBV4-3 to TRBJ2-7; D gene unclear. Trimming pared 0 bases from V and 7 bases from J, leaving 13 bases between. Germline loops: CDR1 LGHNA, CDR2 YSLEER. This CDR3 has 14 residues. The CDR3 loop reads CASSQDRAAWEQYF. The DNA for the CDR3 is TGCGCCAGCAGCCAAGATAGGGCTGCTTGGGAGCAGTACTTC.

This clone was observed a few times. V is TRBV25-1 and J is TRBJ2-3; the match to TRBD1 covers 8 bases. Germline-derived CDR1 and CDR2 are MGHDK and SYGVNS. The CDR3 length is 18 residues. V dropped 2 bases and J dropped 6; count of bases not matched to a gene: 16. DNA of the CDR3: TGTGCCAGCAGTGAAAAGAGGACAGGGTCGTACCGTCCTGATACGCAGTATTTT. It yields the protein CASSEKRTGSYRPDTQYF.

This clone was picked up a small number of times. The chain recombines TRBV6-1 with TRBJ2-7, with TRBD2 matching over 8 bases. Unmatched junction bases numbered 8, after V lost 10 bases and J lost 0 bases. CDR1 is MNHNS and CDR2 is SASEGT in the germline V gene. The CDR3 is 14 amino acids. Here the CDR3 reads CAIQLAALSYEQYF. Here the CDR3 DNA reads TGTGCCATACAACTAGCGGCACTCTCCTACGAGCAGTACTTC.

The genes are TRBV7-6 and TRBJ2-1; D is unclear. The CDR3 totals 14 residues. Deletions cut 4 bases from V and 7 bases from J, with 14 bases between. CDR1 is SGHVS and CDR2 is FNYEAQ in the germline V gene. The CDR3 bases are TGTGCCAGCAGCTCTCGACCGGAGAGGAATGAGCAGTTCTTC. Protein product: CASSSRPERNEQFF. Full variable domain (remainder filled in from reference TRBV7-6 and TRBJ2-1): GAGVSQSPRYKVTKRGQDVALRCDPISGHVSLYWYRQALGQGPEFLTYFNYEAQQDKSGLPNDRFSAERPEGSISTLTIQRTEQRDSAMYRCASSSRPERNEQFFGPGTRLTVL.

The chain uses TRBV20-1 and TRBJ2-7; no clear D gene. The germline CDR1 and CDR2 sequences are DFQATT and SNEGSKA (reference sequence). This CDR3 comprises 15 residues. Deletions cut 0 bases from V and 2 bases from J, with 14 bases between. The CDR3 sequence is CSARDRTDATYEQYF. The CDR3 DNA reads TGCAGTGCTAGAGATAGGACGGATGCGACCTACGAGCAGTACTTC.

This clone was seen a handful of times. The junction and the germline gene differ at one end; a read error may be behind it. This chain connects TRBV28 to TRBJ2-4; D is uncertain. This CDR3 region has 14 residues. Germline V gives CDR1 MDHEN, CDR2 SYDVKM. The CDR3 DNA sequence: TGTGCCAGCAGTTTATCGTTAGCCAAAGACATTCAGTACTTC. It is translated as CASSLSLAKDIQYF.

V and J are TRBV12-3 or TRBV12-4 and TRBJ1-3; a weak D match, TRBD1 (6 bases). This CDR3 region has 15 residues. Trimming took 6 bases from V and 0 from J, leaving 12 bases between them. CDR3 amino acids: CASSLRGASGNTIYF. The DNA for the CDR3 is TGTGCCAGCAGCCTCCGGGGGGCCTCTGGAAACACCATATATTTT.

This clone was recorded at least ten times. The rearrangement links TRBV11-1 to TRBJ2-5; D is possibly TRBD1 (6 bases). V was trimmed by 5 bases and J by 2 bases, leaving 12 bases between them. CDR3 size: 14 residues. CDR1 is SGHAT and CDR2 is FQDESV in the germline V gene (reference sequence). The CDR3 region is CASSETGTQETQYF. For the CDR3, the DNA is TGTGCCAGCAGCGAAACCGGGACACAAGAGACCCAGTACTTC.

The gene calls are TRBV20-1 and TRBJ1-2; D is ambiguous. Trimming cost V 1 base and J 2 bases, with 14 bases left between them. In germline, CDR1 is DFQATT, CDR2 SNEGSKA (reference sequence). The CDR3 is 15 residues long. CDR3 in amino acids: CSARVPKEINYGYTF. In DNA form, the CDR3 reads TGCAGTGCTAGAGTACCGAAGGAGATAAACTATGGCTACACCTTC.

This clone was picked up a small number of times. The rearrangement links TRBV18 to TRBJ2-7, with 14 bases lining up with TRBD2. Germline V gene lookup returns CDR1 KGHSH and CDR2 LQKENI. This CDR3 has 15 residues. V shed 10 bases, J shed 3 bases, and the junction held 8 bases outside the gene matches. The CDR3 DNA is TGTGCCACTTCCCGGACTAGCGGGAGGTTCTACGAGCAGTACTTC. It yields the protein CATSRTSGRFYEQYF. Full variable domain (missing parts from reference TRBV18 and TRBJ2-7): NAGVMQNPRHLVRRRGQEARLRCSPMKGHSHVYWYRQLPEEGLKFMVYLQKENIIDESGMPKERFSAEFPKEGPSILRIQQVVRGDSAAYFCATSRTSGRFYEQYFGPGTRLTVT.

The V gene is TRBV4-2, the J gene TRBJ2-3, with 7 bases matching TRBD2. From germline, CDR1 is LGHNA and CDR2 YNFKEQ. CDR3 length: 17 residues. The trim removed 3 bases at V and 1 base at J, leaving 10 bases unmatched. This CDR3 is CASSQSTGLAGTDTQYF. The CDR3 nucleotides read TGTGCCAGCAGCCAGTCTACCGGGCTAGCGGGCACAGATACGCAGTATTTT.

This clone was counted at least ten times. This chain links TRBV2 with TRBJ2-1; D is uncertain. Deletions cut 4 bases from V and 9 bases from J, with 7 bases between. This CDR3 spans 11 amino acids. Per the germline V gene, CDR1 is SNHLY and CDR2 is FYNNEI. This CDR3 reads CASSVVPEQFF. CDR3 coding DNA: TGTGCCAGCAGTGTTGTTCCTGAGCAGTTCTTC.

This clone was seen a few times. The CDR3 is CASSRGTWLNSPLHF. The CDR3 nucleotides read TGTGCCAGCAGTCGGGGGACGTGGCTGAATTCACCCCTCCACTTT. The chain has TRBV6-2 or TRBV6-3 and TRBJ1-6; D may be TRBD1 (5 bases). V lost 5 bases, J lost 7 bases, and 15 bases lay in between. The germline CDR1 and CDR2 sequences are MNHEY and SVGEGT. The CDR3 length is 15 residues.

The chain employs TRBV20-1 and TRBJ2-7; D gene unclear. The CDR3 extends over 11 amino acids. V was pared by 8 bases and J by 4 bases, with 12 bases between. CDR1 and CDR2 (germline): DFQATT, SNEGSKA (reference sequence). The CDR3 DNA follows: TGCAGTACTAAAATTAGGTACGAGCAGTACTTC. Its protein is CSTKIRYEQYF.

A single count supports this clone. The sample holds other DNA sequences that translate to the same CDR3. This chain connects TRBV11-2 to TRBJ2-7; no clear D gene. The CDR3 is 13 residues long. V lost 1 base to trimming and J lost 3 bases, with 7 bases between them. From germline, CDR1 is SGHAT and CDR2 FQNNGV. CDR3 sequence: CASSLGQSYEQYF. In DNA form, the CDR3 reads TGTGCCAGCAGCTTAGGGCAGAGCTACGAGCAGTACTTC.

The table lists this clone with many counts. This chain uses TRBV18 with TRBJ1-1; D uncertain. Between the trimmed V and J ends, which lost 2 bases and 3 bases, there was a span of 7 bases. This CDR3 has 13 residues. CDR1 and CDR2 (germline): KGHSH, LQKENI. CDR3 protein: CASSPDSYTEAFF. The CDR3 bases are TGTGCCAGCTCACCAGACTCTTACACTGAAGCTTTCTTT.

This clone occurred many times. The chain employs TRBV28 and TRBJ1-1, with D hard to call. In germline, CDR1 is MDHEN, CDR2 SYDVKM. V was trimmed by 3 bases and J by 4 bases, leaving 15 bases between them. The CDR3 runs 15 residues. The CDR3 DNA reads TGTGCCAGCAGTTTTTCTGGTATCGGGGTCACTGAAGCTTTCTTT. It encodes CASSFSGIGVTEAFF. Together with reference TRBV28 and TRBJ1-1, the CDR3 gives the full variable domain: DVKVTQSSRYLVKRTGEKVFLECVQDMDHENMFWYRQDPGLGLRLIYFSYDVKMKEKGDIPEGYSVSREKKERFSLILESASTNQTSMYLCASSFSGIGVTEAFFGQGTRLTVV.

The CDR3, as DNA: TGTGCCAGCGTGGGGCAGCTGAACACTGAAGCTTTCTTT. It translates to CASVGQLNTEAFF. J is TRBJ1-1 and V is TRBV6-1, with a possible D match to TRBD1 (5 bases). The V end lost 8 bases, the J end lost 0 bases, and 10 bases lay between the germline ends. The CDR3 is made up of 13 amino acids. Germline assignment: CDR1 MNHNS and CDR2 SASEGT.

This clone was observed many times. The rearrangement links TRBV19 to TRBJ2-7; no clear D. The CDR3 loop spans 12 amino acids. V was trimmed by 4 bases and J by 3 bases, leaving 7 bases between them. The germline CDR1 and CDR2 sequences are LNHDA and SQIVND (reference sequence). CDR3 region: CASSRLGYEQYF. DNA of the CDR3: TGTGCCAGTAGTAGACTTGGCTACGAGCAGTACTTC.

Judged by abundance, this clone is medium-sized. The rearrangement links TRBV6-2 or TRBV6-3 to TRBJ2-7; 7 nucleotides align to TRBD1. CDR3 length: 14 amino acids. From germline, CDR1 is MNHEY and CDR2 SVGEGT. The trim removed 4 bases at V and 5 bases at J, leaving 8 bases unmatched. CDR3: CASSSPNRGHEQYF. CDR3 bases: TGTGCCAGCAGTTCCCCGAACAGGGGCCACGAGCAGTACTTC.

CDR3 coding DNA: TGTGCCAGCTCCCCGTCGGGGGATGGCTACACCTTC. Translated: CASSPSGDGYTF. V usage is TRBV18 and J usage is TRBJ1-2, with D possibly being TRBD1 (5 bases). Trimming pared 6 bases from V and 6 bases from J, leaving 11 bases between. CDR1 KGHSH and CDR2 LQKENI come from the germline V gene. The CDR3 loop spans 12 amino acids.

This clone occurred many times. DNA of the CDR3: TGTGCCAGCAGCTTCTCGGGGGGGTCGCGGGGAGCAGATACGCAGTATTTT. Protein product: CASSFSGGSRGADTQYF. This chain connects TRBV5-6 to TRBJ2-3, with 8 bases fitting TRBD2. V shed 2 bases and J 4 bases; nucleotides not matched to a gene: 12. This CDR3 contains 17 residues. Germline assignment: CDR1 SGHDT and CDR2 YYEEEE.

This clone was observed many times. This rearrangement joins TRBV5-6 to TRBJ2-6; D perhaps matches TRBD2 (6 bases). The germline V gene encodes CDR1 SGHDT and CDR2 YYEEEE. Trimming cost V 0 bases and J 1 base, with 17 bases left between them. The CDR3 loop spans 19 amino acids. The CDR3 loop is CASSLEEFWDLSGANVLTF. The DNA for the CDR3 is TGTGCCAGCAGCTTGGAGGAGTTTTGGGACTTATCTGGGGCCAACGTCCTGACTTTC.